These 16 T cell receptor beta chains originate from one sample sequenced in a study of vaccination and CD4 T cells after COVID-19. Treatment meaning: roughly 11-day PBMC culture with coronavirus spike peptide pools or control peptides (ViraFEST assay). One should note that the unexposed donor's CD4+ T cells were collected before the COVID-19 pandemic (2011-2018). Their antigens are not known. Cultured CD4+ T cell DNA underwent sequencing with the Oncomine TCR Beta short-read assay. TCRdb used MiXCR to reprocess the PCR reads, holding one entry per CDR3 protein. The data contain 5,100 or so distinct CDR3 sequences, roughly 64% of them singletons. Source material: CD4+ T cells from blood, cultured in vitro. These receptors were collected from a human donor in good health.

This clonotype appeared a few times. The chain couples TRBV7-2 to TRBJ1-5, with a weak D call TRBD1 (6 bases). The CDR3 extends over 15 amino acids. Germline V gives CDR1 SGHTA, CDR2 FQGNSA. V was clipped by 0 bases and J by 4 bases, with 10 bases between them. The CDR3 DNA follows: TGTGCCAGCAGCTTAGCTCAGGGGCCGAATCAGCCCCAGCATTTT. It encodes CASSLAQGPNQPQHF.

The sample holds one count of this clonotype. The chain has TRBV5-8 and TRBJ1-5; no clear D gene. The CDR3 length is 14 residues. Germline loops: CDR1 SGHTS, CDR2 YDEGEE. V was clipped by 5 bases and J by 0 bases, with 9 bases between them. The CDR3 DNA is TGTGCCAGCAGGACGTTCAATAGCAATCAGCCCCAGCATTTT. Encoded protein: CASRTFNSNQPQHF.

The chain employs TRBV10-3 and TRBJ2-2; 8 bases align to TRBD2. Germline-derived CDR1 and CDR2 are ENHRY and SYGVKD. The V segment lost 8 bases and the J segment 5 bases; nucleotides outside the gene matches: 10. The CDR3 covers 15 residues. This chain's CDR3 is CAIGPGLEGTGELFF. CDR3 sequence (DNA): TGTGCCATCGGGCCGGGACTAGAGGGGACCGGGGAGCTGTTTTTT.

The CDR3 nucleotides read TGTGCCAGGGGACAGATCAATCAGCCCCAGCATTTT. It is translated as CARGQINQPQHF. The V and J genes are TRBV27 and TRBJ1-5; TRBD1 matches 7 bases. Germline values: CDR1 MNHEY, CDR2 SMNVEV (reference sequence). J was trimmed by 3 bases and V by 9 bases; bases with no gene match: 2. The CDR3 runs 12 residues.

This clonotype has just a few counts. V usage is TRBV2 and J usage is TRBJ2-2; D is uncertain. Germline lookup yields CDR1 SNHLY and CDR2 FYNNEI. V lost 7 bases to trimming and J lost 5 bases, with 5 bases between them. The CDR3 runs 11 residues. The CDR3 DNA reads TGTGCCAGCACATGGACCGGGGAGCTGTTTTTT. This codes for CASTWTGELFF.

The chain employs TRBV6-2 or TRBV6-3 and TRBJ2-1; 9 bases match TRBD2. CDR3 length equals 13 residues. Germline-derived CDR1 and CDR2 are MNHEY and SVGEGT. V shed 5 bases, J shed 9 bases, and the junction held 5 bases outside the gene matches. The CDR3 DNA reads as TGTGCCAGCAGTAGGCTAGCGGGGATTGAGCAGTTCTTC. Its translation: CASSRLAGIEQFF.

The V gene is TRBV11-3, the J gene TRBJ2-7; 10 positions match TRBD1. Unmatched junction bases numbered 5, after V lost 5 bases and J lost 4 bases. This CDR3 spans 14 amino acids. CDR1 is SGHNT, CDR2 YENEEA, per germline. The CDR3 loop reads CASSPRTGGYEQYF. The CDR3 bases are TGTGCCAGCAGCCCTCGGACAGGGGGGTACGAGCAGTACTTC.

The rearrangement joins TRBV6-1 to TRBJ2-3; TRBD1 matches 10 bases. The CDR3 length is 12 residues. V dropped 7 bases and J dropped 10; count of bases not matched to a gene: 5. In germline, CDR1 is MNHNS, CDR2 SASEGT. The CDR3 here is CASMLDRGAQYF. CDR3 bases: TGTGCCAGCATGTTGGACAGGGGGGCGCAGTATTTT.

The chain employs TRBV29-1 and TRBJ1-2; D might be TRBD1 (5 bases). With 6 bases removed from V and 4 bases from J, the gap between germline ends came to 15 bases. The CDR3 runs to 13 residues. Germline V gives CDR1 SQVTM, CDR2 ANQGSEA. The CDR3 DNA follows: TGCAGCGTCGGGGACGGGACGGGCTATGGCTACACCTTC. Protein product: CSVGDGTGYGYTF. Full variable domain (rest looked up from reference TRBV29-1 and TRBJ1-2): SAVISQKPSRDICQRGTSLTIQCQVDSQVTMMFWYRQQPGQSLTLIATANQGSEATYESGFVIDKFPISRPNLTFSTLTVSNMSPEDSSIYLCSVGDGTGYGYTFGSGTRLTVV.

The J gene is TRBJ2-7, the V gene TRBV6-1, with 11 nucleotides matching TRBD1. The V gene end was trimmed by 5 bases and the J gene end by 7 bases; junction bases not matched to a gene: 10. CDR1 is MNHNS and CDR2 is SASEGT in the germline V gene. The CDR3 contains 15 residues. Written as DNA, the CDR3 is TGTGCCAGCAGTCCGCGGGACAGGGGGATTTGGGAGCAGTACTTC. Its protein is CASSPRDRGIWEQYF.

The chain links TRBV2 to TRBJ1-5, with a possible D match to TRBD1 (6 bases). This CDR3 comprises 13 residues. The V end was cut by 6 bases, the J end by 6 bases, with 12 bases between. The germline CDR1 and CDR2 sequences are SNHLY and FYNNEI. CDR3 nucleotide sequence: TGTGCCAGCAGGGGAGGGGGGGCTCAGCCCCAGCATTTT. Its protein product is CASRGGGAQPQHF.

The rearrangement links TRBV20-1 to TRBJ1-5; no clear D gene. With 4 bases removed from V and 0 bases from J, the gap between germline ends came to 7 bases. Germline V gene lookup returns CDR1 DFQATT and CDR2 SNEGSKA (reference sequence). The CDR3 is 13 residues long. CDR3 protein: CSATHYSNQPQHF. In DNA, the CDR3 is TGCAGTGCTACCCATTATAGCAATCAGCCCCAGCATTTT.

This clonotype was seen a few times. This chain connects TRBV7-9 to TRBJ1-1, with no clear D. Germline V gives CDR1 SEHNR, CDR2 FQNEAQ (reference sequence). This CDR3 is built from 15 residues. Trimming took off 1 base at V and 1 base at J, with 10 bases between the two ends. For the CDR3, the DNA is TGTGCCAGCAGCTTAGACGGGCAGAGGAACACTGAAGCTTTCTTT. Protein: CASSLDGQRNTEAFF.

CDR3 residues: CASSLVPPGLADSYEQYF. Written as DNA, the CDR3 is TGTGCCAGCAGCTTAGTTCCTCCGGGACTAGCGGACTCCTACGAGCAGTACTTC. This sequence joins TRBV11-2 and TRBJ2-7, with TRBD2 matching over 11 bases. V shed 1 base and J 0 bases; nucleotides not matched to a gene: 8. Germline V gene lookup returns CDR1 SGHAT and CDR2 FQNNGV. CDR3 length equals 18 residues.

This sequence joins TRBV2 and TRBJ1-6; D is perhaps TRBD1 (5 bases). V was pared by 11 bases and J by 5 bases, with 22 bases between. This CDR3 comprises 16 residues. Germline CDR1 reads SNHLY; CDR2 reads FYNNEI. The CDR3 reads CARKTGTKNDNSPLHF. As DNA, the CDR3 is TGTGCCCGCAAAACCGGGACCAAAAATGATAATTCACCCCTCCACTTT. The full variable domain, completed using reference TRBV2 and TRBJ1-6, is EPEVTQTPSHQVTQMGQEVILRCVPISNHLYFYWYRQILGQKVEFLVSFYNNEISEKSEIFDDQFSVERPDGSNFTLKIRSTKLEDSAMYFCARKTGTKNDNSPLHFGNGTRLTVT.

The chain combines TRBV7-9 with TRBJ1-1; no firm D call. CDR1 is SEHNR, CDR2 FQNEAQ, per germline (reference sequence). This CDR3 is built from 17 residues. V was shortened by 1 base and J by 0 bases, with 15 bases between the two germline ends. The CDR3 DNA follows: TGTGCCAGCAGCTTAGGGGGTTTTGGTTCGTTGAACACTGAAGCTTTCTTT. Its protein product is CASSLGGFGSLNTEAFF.